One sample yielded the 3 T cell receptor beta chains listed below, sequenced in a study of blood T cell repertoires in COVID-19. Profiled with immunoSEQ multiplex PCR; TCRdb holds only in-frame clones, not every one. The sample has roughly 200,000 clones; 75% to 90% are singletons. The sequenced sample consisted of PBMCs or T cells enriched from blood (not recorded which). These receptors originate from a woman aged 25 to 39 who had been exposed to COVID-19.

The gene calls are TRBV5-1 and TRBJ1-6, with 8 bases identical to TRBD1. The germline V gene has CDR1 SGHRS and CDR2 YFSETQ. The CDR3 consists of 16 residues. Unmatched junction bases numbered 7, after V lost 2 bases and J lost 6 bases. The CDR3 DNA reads TGCGCCAGCAGCTTTGGACAGGGAAGAGTTAATTCACCCCTCCACTTT. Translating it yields CASSFGQGRVNSPLHF.

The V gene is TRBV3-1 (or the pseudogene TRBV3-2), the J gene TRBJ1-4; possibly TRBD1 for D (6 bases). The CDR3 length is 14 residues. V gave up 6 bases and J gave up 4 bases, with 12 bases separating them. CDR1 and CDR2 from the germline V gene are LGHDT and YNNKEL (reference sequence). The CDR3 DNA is TGTGCCAGCAGTCGAGCACAGGGTAATGAAAAACTGTTTTTT. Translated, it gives CASSRAQGNEKLFF.

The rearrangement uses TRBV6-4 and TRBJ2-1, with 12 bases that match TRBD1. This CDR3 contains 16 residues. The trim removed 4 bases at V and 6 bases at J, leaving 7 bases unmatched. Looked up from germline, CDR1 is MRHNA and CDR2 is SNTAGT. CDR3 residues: CASSVQGQGAGNEQFF. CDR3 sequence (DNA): TGTGCCAGCAGTGTTCAGGGACAGGGGGCAGGCAATGAGCAGTTCTTC.